The next 21 T cell receptor beta chains were all read from a single sample in a study of Ad26.COV2.S vaccination and SARS-CoV-2 variants. TCRdb's table, derived via immunoSEQ multiplex PCR, lists solely in-frame clones and lacks some. The sample shows about 480,000 clones, around nine tenths of them seen only once. Regarding treatment: 15 to 20 received Ad26.COV2.S at low or high dose, single or two shots; five or six received placebo; per-sample allocation not given. Samples analyzed were those drawn on day 63 after the first vaccine or placebo injection. The sample consisted of peripheral blood, taken in a trial of Ad26.COV2.S vaccine versus placebo. Source of these receptors: a person aged 18-65 years who received the Ad26.COV2.S COVID-19 vaccine or a placebo.

The rearrangement uses TRBV4-2 and TRBJ2-5; 9 bases map to TRBD1. CDR3 size: 14 residues. V lost 3 bases to trimming and J lost 5 bases; unmatched junction nucleotides: 4. The V gene's germline CDR1 is LGHNA and CDR2 YNFKEQ. The CDR3 region is CASSQSGQGETQYF. For the CDR3, the DNA is TGTGCCAGCAGCCAGTCTGGACAGGGGGAGACCCAGTACTTC.

Turning to this clone: Other DNA sequences in this sample translate to the same CDR3. V is TRBV5-1 and J is TRBJ1-4, with D possibly matching TRBD1 (5 bases). The CDR3 contains 14 residues. V was shortened by 0 bases and J by 8 bases, with 11 bases between the two germline ends. Germline lookup yields CDR1 SGHRS and CDR2 YFSETQ. Here the CDR3 DNA reads TGCGCCAGCAGCTTGGCGGGGGTCAACGAAAAACTGTTTTTT. Amino acid sequence: CASSLAGVNEKLFF.

This sequence joins TRBV27 and TRBJ1-1, with 7 bases aligning to TRBD1. The V segment lost 9 bases and the J segment 0 bases; nucleotides outside the gene matches: 16. Germline V gene lookup returns CDR1 MNHEY and CDR2 SMNVEV (reference sequence). The CDR3 is 17 residues long. The CDR3 DNA reads as TGTGCCAGTTCCCTACAGGGGCCGGTGGGAGTGAACACTGAAGCTTTCTTT. Its translation: CASSLQGPVGVNTEAFF.

The rearrangement uses TRBV6-6 and TRBJ1-1; tentatively, D is TRBD1 (6 bases). CDR3 length equals 16 residues. V gave up 2 bases and J gave up 1 base, with 14 bases separating them. Germline CDR1 and CDR2: MNHNY and SVGAGI (reference sequence). As DNA, the CDR3 is TGTGCCAGCAGTTACCCAACGGGGGCGAGGAACACTGAAGCTTTCTTT. It encodes CASSYPTGARNTEAFF.

V and J are TRBV19 and TRBJ2-3, with 8 positions matching TRBD2. The trim removed 9 bases at V and 8 bases at J, leaving 7 bases unmatched. Germline CDR1 LNHDA, CDR2 SQIVND (reference sequence). The CDR3 covers 12 residues. The CDR3 bases are TGTGCCAGCCGACAGGCGGGGGGTACGCAGTATTTT. This codes for CASRQAGGTQYF.

The chain has TRBV24-1 and TRBJ2-1, with a weak D call TRBD2 (6 bases). CDR1 KGHDR and CDR2 SFDVKD come from the germline V gene. This CDR3 has 14 residues. Trimming left V 4 bases short and J 8 bases short, with 14 bases between. The CDR3 loop is CATSDLGGEDEQFF. In DNA, the CDR3 is TGTGCCACCAGTGACCTTGGCGGGGAGGATGAGCAGTTCTTC.

This clone has a handful of counts. V and J are TRBV4-3 and TRBJ2-1, with 10 bases that match TRBD1. The V segment lost 0 bases and the J segment 4 bases; nucleotides outside the gene matches: 6. Germline lookup yields CDR1 LGHNA and CDR2 YSLEER. The CDR3 loop spans 17 amino acids. CDR3 amino acids: CASSQDVPGQGYNEQFF. The CDR3, as DNA: TGCGCCAGCAGCCAAGATGTCCCGGGACAGGGGTACAATGAGCAGTTCTTC.

This chain links TRBV19 with TRBJ1-6; tentatively, D is TRBD1 (6 bases). The CDR3 consists of 17 residues. CDR1 LNHDA and CDR2 SQIVND come from the germline V gene (reference sequence). V dropped 1 base and J dropped 8 bases, with 18 bases sitting between them. CDR3 nucleotides: TGTGCCAGTAGTATAGGCTGGCACCGGGACACCGATTCACCCCTCCACTTT. It yields the protein CASSIGWHRDTDSPLHF.

The rearrangement uses TRBV12-3 or TRBV12-4 and TRBJ2-7, with D hard to call. V lost 5 bases and J 6 bases, leaving 11 bases between the germline ends. The CDR3 is 12 amino acids. The DNA for the CDR3 is TGTGCCAGCAGTCCTTCCCTAGGCGAGCAGTACTTC. Translated: CASSPSLGEQYF.

V gene TRBV28 combines with J gene TRBJ2-3; tentatively, D is TRBD2 (5 bases). The CDR3 spans 16 residues. The germline gives CDR1 MDHEN, CDR2 SYDVKM. V was cut by 1 base and J by 1 base, with 12 bases left in between. CDR3 in amino acids: CASSLLGFGGTDTQYF. Written as DNA, the CDR3 is TGTGCCAGCAGTTTATTAGGGTTCGGGGGCACAGATACGCAGTATTTT.

V is TRBV6-5 and J is TRBJ1-1; D not resolved. V was shortened by 11 bases and J by 1 base, with 11 bases between the two germline ends. The CDR3 has 12 amino acids. Germline V lookup: CDR1 MNHEY, CDR2 SVGAGI. The CDR3 protein is CALAPGNTEAFF. The CDR3 DNA reads TGTGCCCTCGCCCCGGGGAACACTGAAGCTTTCTTT.

V gene TRBV20-1 combines with J gene TRBJ2-1; D uncertain. Germline values: CDR1 DFQATT, CDR2 SNEGSKA (reference sequence). The CDR3 extends over 11 amino acids. Trimming removed 6 bases at V and 11 bases at J, with 14 bases between. The CDR3 sequence is CSALDDPQQFF. CDR3 in DNA: TGCAGTGCACTCGATGATCCCCAGCAGTTCTTC.

The rearrangement uses TRBV9 and TRBJ2-2, with 7 bases lining up with TRBD2. The V segment lost 2 bases and the J segment 4 bases; nucleotides outside the gene matches: 8. The CDR3 sequence is 16 residues long. The germline gives CDR1 SGDLS, CDR2 YYNGEE. The CDR3 DNA is TGTGCCAGCAGCGTTCTAGCGGAGCCCCGCACCGGGGAGCTGTTTTTT. Translated, it gives CASSVLAEPRTGELFF.

The chain links TRBV30 to TRBJ1-6; no clear D gene. V lost 0 bases, J lost 7 bases, and 13 bases lay in between. This CDR3 region has 15 residues. Germline V gene lookup returns CDR1 GTSNPN and CDR2 SVGIG (reference sequence). CDR3 sequence: CAWSVGGSMNSPLHF. For the CDR3, the DNA is TGTGCCTGGAGTGTAGGTGGGTCTATGAATTCACCCCTCCACTTT.

The rearrangement links TRBV7-8 to TRBJ2-2; possibly TRBD2 for D (5 bases). Trimming shortened V by 5 bases and J by 2 bases, and 6 bases separated the two germline ends. The CDR3 is 13 residues long. Germline loops: CDR1 SGHVS, CDR2 FQNEAQ. This CDR3 reads CASSRENTGELFF. CDR3 bases: TGTGCCAGCAGCCGGGAAAACACCGGGGAGCTGTTTTTT.

The gene calls are TRBV28 and TRBJ1-1, with TRBD1 matching 9 bases. The J segment lost 4 bases and the V segment lost 5 bases, leaving 14 bases of the junction unmatched. The CDR3 totals 17 residues. Germline CDR1 and CDR2: MDHEN and SYDVKM. In DNA, the CDR3 is TGTGCCAGCAGTAAAGAGGGGGGACAGGGTTTAGGCACTGAAGCTTTCTTT. The encoded protein is CASSKEGGQGLGTEAFF.

The chain links TRBV28 to TRBJ2-1, with D perhaps TRBD2 (6 bases). Germline CDR1 reads MDHEN; CDR2 reads SYDVKM. Trimming took 3 bases from V and 3 from J, leaving 15 bases between them. CDR3 size: 16 residues. This CDR3 is CASSFSQSGRYNEQFF. The CDR3, as DNA: TGTGCCAGCAGTTTTTCTCAGAGCGGGCGCTACAATGAGCAGTTCTTC.

The V and J genes are TRBV28 and TRBJ1-5; TRBD1 matches 7 bases. Germline loops: CDR1 MDHEN, CDR2 SYDVKM. The CDR3 consists of 15 residues. Trimming took 5 bases from V and 4 from J; bases not matched to a gene: 8. The CDR3 DNA follows: TGTGCCAGCAGTAGGGACAGCGGCGTAAATCAGCCCCAGCATTTT. Translated, it gives CASSRDSGVNQPQHF.

This clone was seen more than once but under ten times. The chain couples TRBV7-2 to TRBJ2-7; TRBD1 might be the D (6 bases). Trimming removed 1 base at V and 6 bases at J, with 16 bases between. CDR3 size: 15 residues. Germline values: CDR1 SGHTA, CDR2 FQGNSA. The CDR3 region is CASSLDGQGWREQYF. The CDR3, as DNA: TGTGCCAGCAGCTTAGACGGGCAGGGGTGGCGCGAGCAGTACTTC.

CDR3 bases: TGTGCCAGCAGTTGGGACAGGGGTTCACCCCTCCACTTT. This encodes CASSWDRGSPLHF. The chain is built from TRBV28 and TRBJ1-6, with 10 bases aligning to TRBD1. The CDR3 runs to 13 residues. Per germline, CDR1 MDHEN and CDR2 SYDVKM. V trimming: 4 bases; J trimming: 9 bases; junction bases outside the gene matches: 0.

V gene TRBV19 combines with J gene TRBJ1-1; 7 positions agree with TRBD1. Trimming cost V 4 bases and J 4 bases; bases outside gene matches: 9. The CDR3 has 15 amino acids. CDR1 and CDR2 (germline): LNHDA, SQIVND (reference sequence). The CDR3 bases are TGTGCCAGTAGTAGAAAACGGGGGACAGCCACTGAAGCTTTCTTT. This gives the protein CASSRKRGTATEAFF.